The TCR beta chain under discussion was sequenced for a study of blood T cell repertoires in COVID-19. Authors' data handling: The assay estimated nucleated cells by amplifying reference gene primers. Only in-frame clones appear in the TCRdb table, and some are missing; sequencing was by immunoSEQ multiplex PCR. The D gene and trimming were derived from the DNA, and the V and J assignments and clone size from that table. The sample shows about 220,000 clones, around 84% of them seen only once. The CDR3 has 15 amino acids. V trimming: 0 bases; J trimming: 9 bases; junction bases outside the gene matches: 7. Germline V gives CDR1 SGHRS, CDR2 YFSETQ.

The sequence came from a man between 45 and 60 years old who had recovered from COVID-19. The gene calls are TRBV5-1 and TRBJ2-1, with TRBD2 matching over 9 bases. The sample comprised peripheral blood. The CDR3 reads CASSLVASGMREQFF. The CDR3 DNA follows: TGCGCCAGCAGCTTGGTGGCTAGCGGGATGCGTGAGCAGTTCTTC.